This entry lists 25 T cell receptor beta chains sequenced from one sample in a study of blood T cell repertoires in COVID-19. Measured with immunoSEQ multiplex PCR; TCRdb has only the in-frame clones, and not every one. The repertoire consists of under 250,000 clones, with more than 70% occurring once and the leading ten covering around 17%. Sequencing input: peripheral blood. These receptors were obtained from a man aged 50 to 59 with COVID-19, enrolled during active disease.

This chain uses TRBV6-2 or TRBV6-3 with TRBJ2-1; no clear D gene. Per the germline V gene, CDR1 is MNHEY and CDR2 is SVGEGT. V was clipped by 4 bases and J by 0 bases, with 7 bases between them. The CDR3 is 14 residues long. DNA for the CDR3: TGTGCCAGCAGTTTGAGTCGCTCCTACAATGAGCAGTTCTTC. Residues: CASSLSRSYNEQFF.

The chain uses TRBV7-9 and TRBJ2-3; D is perhaps TRBD2 (6 bases). The CDR3 sequence is 15 residues long. Germline V lookup: CDR1 SEHNR, CDR2 FQNEAQ (reference sequence). V was cut by 5 bases and J by 7 bases, with 19 bases left in between. The CDR3 region is CASSEEDGRGYTQYF. CDR3 DNA sequence: TGTGCCAGCAGCGAAGAAGATGGCCGGGGGTATACGCAGTATTTT.

The chain has TRBV19 and TRBJ2-7; TRBD2 aligns across 13 bases. This CDR3 spans 17 amino acids. The V gene's germline CDR1 is LNHDA and CDR2 SQIVND (reference sequence). Losses at the gene ends were 3 bases for V and 3 bases for J; bases not matched to a gene: 8. CDR3 protein: CASSMRLAGGPDYEQYF. CDR3 bases: TGTGCCAGTAGTATGAGACTAGCGGGGGGCCCCGACTACGAGCAGTACTTC.

The chain is built from TRBV6-2 or TRBV6-3 and TRBJ2-1; 12 positions match TRBD2. Trimming cost V 4 bases and J 9 bases; bases outside gene matches: 10. The CDR3 sequence is 16 residues long. Germline-derived CDR1 and CDR2 are MNHEY and SVGEGT. CDR3 sequence reads: CASSSGLAGGPAEQFF. CDR3 in DNA: TGTGCCAGCAGTTCCGGGCTAGCGGGAGGGCCTGCTGAGCAGTTCTTC.

This chain joins TRBV29-1 and TRBJ2-7; 7 bases map to TRBD1. Germline CDR1 and CDR2: SQVTM and ANQGSEA. The CDR3 totals 14 residues. The J segment lost 2 bases and the V segment lost 4 bases, leaving 8 bases of the junction unmatched. CDR3 residues: CSVASDRSPYEQYF. The DNA for the CDR3 is TGCAGCGTTGCCTCGGACAGGTCACCCTACGAGCAGTACTTC.

On this clone itself: This CDR3 is also generated by other DNA sequences in the sample. The gene calls are TRBV6-1 and TRBJ2-1, with 11 positions matching TRBD2. Germline-derived CDR1 and CDR2 are MNHNS and SASEGT. The V and J ends lost 4 bases and 1 base, in that order; junction bases with no gene match: 3. The CDR3 is made up of 16 amino acids. The CDR3 DNA is TGTGCCAGCAGTGCAACTAGCGGGGGTTCCTACAATGAGCAGTTCTTC. Its protein product is CASSATSGGSYNEQFF.

V is TRBV6-5 and J is TRBJ1-2, with a possible D match to TRBD1 (6 bases). V was clipped by 4 bases and J by 3 bases, with 18 bases between them. Germline CDR1 and CDR2: MNHEY and SVGAGI. The CDR3 has 16 amino acids. This chain's CDR3 is CASSSHSTRGDYGYTF. The CDR3, as DNA: TGTGCCAGCAGTTCGCACTCGACCAGGGGTGACTATGGCTACACCTTC.

The J gene is TRBJ2-2, the V gene TRBV7-9; 8 bases line up with TRBD1. From germline, CDR1 is SEHNR and CDR2 FQNEAQ (reference sequence). The V and J ends lost 8 bases and 5 bases, in that order; junction bases with no gene match: 7. This CDR3 is built from 14 residues. CDR3: CASPRTGRTGELFF. CDR3 sequence (DNA): TGTGCCAGCCCACGGACAGGGCGAACCGGGGAGCTGTTTTTT.

This clone showed up just a few times. The rearrangement uses TRBV3-1 (or the pseudogene TRBV3-2) and TRBJ2-2; TRBD1 aligns across 8 bases. Germline assignment: CDR1 LGHDT and CDR2 YNNKEL (reference sequence). The CDR3 spans 15 residues. The J segment lost 4 bases and the V segment lost 4 bases, leaving 5 bases of the junction unmatched. As DNA, the CDR3 is TGTGCCAGCAGCCTAAGGACAGGGATCACCGGGGAGCTGTTTTTT. Translated: CASSLRTGITGELFF.

The rearrangement links TRBV7-2 to TRBJ1-3; D may be TRBD1 (5 bases). There are 14 residues in the CDR3. Trimming shortened V by 6 bases and J by 4 bases, and 13 bases separated the two germline ends. The germline V gene encodes CDR1 SGHTA and CDR2 FQGNSA. The chain's CDR3 is CASRQGHSGNTIYF. The CDR3 coding sequence is TGTGCCAGCAGACAAGGACACTCGGGAAACACCATATATTTT.

This clone came up once. The chain recombines TRBV7-6 with TRBJ1-4, with D tentatively TRBD1 (5 bases). The germline V and J ends were trimmed by 5 bases and 8 bases, with 12 bases remaining between them. Germline V gene data show CDR1 as SGHVS and CDR2 as FNYEAQ. This CDR3 contains 13 residues. The CDR3 sequence: CASSPWAGEKLFF. The CDR3 coding sequence is TGTGCCAGCAGCCCTTGGGCAGGGGAAAAACTGTTTTTT.

The chain links TRBV13 to TRBJ2-2; TRBD2 might be the D (5 bases). The CDR3 sequence is 12 residues long. Germline CDR1 PRHDT, CDR2 FYEKMQ (reference sequence). The V end lost 5 bases, the J end lost 6 bases, and 7 bases lay between the germline ends. In DNA form, the CDR3 reads TGTGCCAGCAGCACTAGTTCCGGGGAGCTGTTTTTT. Amino acid sequence: CASSTSSGELFF.

This sequence joins TRBV28 and TRBJ1-2; D might be TRBD1 (6 bases). The CDR3 is 14 amino acids. Germline values: CDR1 MDHEN, CDR2 SYDVKM. Trimming removed 4 bases at V and 5 bases at J, with 14 bases between. The CDR3 nucleotides are TGTGCCAGCAGTTCCTCGGACAGTGATTATGGCTACACCTTC. Its translation: CASSSSDSDYGYTF.

On this clone: The same CDR3 is also encoded by other DNA sequences in this sample. The V call is TRBV2, the J call TRBJ2-3; TRBD2 matches 11 bases. The length of the CDR3 is 15 residues. The germline CDR1 and CDR2 sequences are SNHLY and FYNNEI. V shed 3 bases and J 1 base; nucleotides not matched to a gene: 0. The CDR3 nucleotides read TGTGCCAGCAGTGAGGGACTAGCGGGCACAGATACGCAGTATTTT. Its protein is CASSEGLAGTDTQYF.

The count of this clone is one. This chain joins TRBV24-1 and TRBJ1-4, with D perhaps matching TRBD1 (5 bases). CDR1 is KGHDR and CDR2 is SFDVKD in the germline V gene. The V and J ends lost 4 bases and 4 bases respectively, with 12 bases between them. This CDR3 is 15 amino acids long. CDR3 region: CATSEATGDNEKLFF. In nucleotides, the CDR3 is TGTGCCACCAGTGAGGCGACGGGGGATAATGAAAAACTGTTTTTT.

The V call is TRBV7-9, the J call TRBJ2-6, with 9 bases identical to TRBD1. V lost 4 bases to trimming and J lost 0 bases; unmatched junction nucleotides: 7. The CDR3 is made up of 18 amino acids. Germline V gene lookup returns CDR1 SEHNR and CDR2 FQNEAQ (reference sequence). The CDR3 DNA follows: TGTGCCAGCAGCTCCCAACAGGGGGCCTACTCTGGGGCCAACGTCCTGACTTTC. Protein: CASSSQQGAYSGANVLTF.

V usage is TRBV2 and J usage is TRBJ1-4, with D unresolved. The V gene lost 2 bases and the J gene lost 3 bases, with 10 bases spanning the gap. The germline gives CDR1 SNHLY, CDR2 FYNNEI. The CDR3 covers 15 residues. The CDR3 nucleotides are TGTGCCAGCAGTGAATTTCCTTTCGCTAATGAAAAACTGTTTTTT. Protein sequence: CASSEFPFANEKLFF.

About this clone itself: One junction end does not reproduce the germline sequence, and a read error may be involved. V usage is TRBV29-1 and J usage is TRBJ1-4; 7 nucleotides line up with TRBD1. This CDR3 is 12 amino acids long. Germline V gives CDR1 SQVTM, CDR2 ANQGSEA. The CDR3 spells CGVGTDNEKLFF. In DNA, the CDR3 is TGCGGCGTGGGGACAGATAATGAAAAACTGTTTTTT.

This clone was observed a single time. This chain connects TRBV4-2 to TRBJ2-1; 8 positions agree with TRBD2. The CDR3 runs to 16 residues. With V trimmed by 4 bases and J by 7 bases, 12 bases remained unmatched. Germline V CDR1 and CDR2: LGHNA, YNFKEQ. The CDR3 DNA reads TGTGCCAGCAGCCCAGGGAGCGGGGGTATGAGGAATGAGCAGTTCTTC. This encodes CASSPGSGGMRNEQFF.

The V and J genes are TRBV7-9 and TRBJ2-5; 10 nucleotides match TRBD2. This CDR3 is 16 amino acids long. J was trimmed by 3 bases and V by 1 base; bases with no gene match: 5. Germline V gene sequence: CDR1 SEHNR, CDR2 FQNEAQ (reference sequence). CDR3 amino acids: CASSLGLAGVKETQYF. The CDR3, as DNA: TGTGCCAGCAGCTTAGGGCTAGCGGGAGTTAAAGAGACCCAGTACTTC.

On this clone itself: One end of the junction varies from germline; a read error may be responsible. This same CDR3 is encoded by further DNA sequences in the sample. The chain employs TRBV7-7 and TRBJ2-5, with 7 bases matching TRBD1. The CDR3 spans 13 residues. Germline-derived CDR1 and CDR2 are SSHAT and FNYEAQ (reference sequence). CDR3 in DNA: TGTGCTAGCAGCAGGGACAGACAAGAGACCCAGTACTTC. It codes for CASSRDRQETQYF.

This CDR3 reads CASKGQGGEQYF. CDR3 DNA sequence: TGCGCCAGCAAGGGACAGGGAGGCGAGCAGTACTTC. The gene calls are TRBV10-1 and TRBJ2-7, with TRBD1 identical over 9 bases. With V trimmed by 7 bases and J by 6 bases, 4 bases remained unmatched. The CDR3 is 12 amino acids. CDR1 and CDR2 (germline): WNHNN, SYGVQD (reference sequence).

The chain joins TRBV19 to TRBJ2-1, with TRBD2 as a possible D gene (5 bases). The CDR3 has 15 residues. CDR1 and CDR2 (germline): LNHDA, SQIVND (reference sequence). V was trimmed by 1 base and J by 8 bases, leaving 15 bases between them. The CDR3 nucleotides read TGTGCCAGTAGTATAGGGGCCGTGAAGGGAGATGAGCAGTTCTTC. Its translation: CASSIGAVKGDEQFF.

Only one count was recorded for this clone. The V gene is TRBV30, the J gene TRBJ1-2; 9 positions agree with TRBD1. The CDR3 runs to 14 residues. Germline loops: CDR1 GTSNPN, CDR2 SVGIG (reference sequence). Unmatched junction bases numbered 9, after V lost 8 bases and J lost 2 bases. The DNA of the CDR3 is TGTGCCACCAAAACAGGGGGCGGAAACTATGGCTACACCTTC. Protein sequence: CATKTGGGNYGYTF.

The V gene is TRBV6-5, the J gene TRBJ2-5; D may be TRBD2 (5 bases). Trimming removed 0 bases at V and 7 bases at J, with 15 bases between. This CDR3 region has 15 residues. Germline V gene data show CDR1 as MNHEY and CDR2 as SVGAGI. The CDR3 is CASSYSALGLRTQYF. In DNA, the CDR3 is TGTGCCAGCAGTTACTCGGCACTAGGTTTACGGACCCAGTACTTC.